One and the same sample provided the 20 T cell receptor beta chains below, sequenced in a study of regulatory T cells in long-lasting Graves disease (dated by TCRdb to 2020 to 2022). Per the publication, the time point label means: newly diagnosed GD, antithyroid drugs for less than 3 months. For both TCR sequencing and RNA sequencing, RNA was extracted from PBMCs in TRIzol. To prepare the library, multiplex PCR was applied. The sequencer was an Illumina HiSeq 4000. CDR3 regions were amplified by Arm-PCR with iRepertoire HTBI primers to construct TCR beta libraries. TCRdb handled the public reads itself, with Q25 trimming in fastp and clone calling in MiXCR, and kept productive beta chains. Under each unique CDR3 protein, matching rows form one entry showing the most common genes and DNA. For this sample there are 520,000 or so distinct CDR3 sequences; 12% appear just once. The ten largest clonotypes hold approximately 9.6% of the sample.

The same data also went into a second study, on T cells in Graves' hyperthyroidism and ophthalmopathy.

The starting material was peripheral blood mononuclear cells (PBMCs), obtained at new diagnosis, from a patient treated with antithyroid drugs. All receptors come from a woman in her 30s with Graves disease. Donor details come from another sample of the same person, matched by shared clones.

Many counts were recorded for this clonotype. J is TRBJ2-5 and V is TRBV29-1; D uncertain. The ends were cut back, 4 bases at V and 2 bases at J, with 8 bases in the middle. Per germline, CDR1 SQVTM and CDR2 ANQGSEA. The CDR3 contains 12 residues. The CDR3 sequence is CSVVGLQETQYF. CDR3 bases: TGCAGCGTTGTCGGGCTGCAAGAGACCCAGTACTTC.

The chain joins TRBV19 to TRBJ2-1; 8 bases map to TRBD2. This CDR3 region has 15 residues. Germline V lookup: CDR1 LNHDA, CDR2 SQIVND (reference sequence). The ends lost 1 base at V and 9 bases at J; junction bases unmatched: 8. CDR3: CASSIVSAGGGEQFF. The CDR3 DNA sequence: TGTGCCAGTAGTATAGTTTCGGCGGGAGGCGGTGAGCAGTTCTTC.

The chain employs TRBV5-5 and TRBJ1-5; D is undetermined. Germline V gene data show CDR1 as SGHKS and CDR2 as YYEKEE (reference sequence). Trimming removed 2 bases from V and 0 bases from J, with 18 bases in between. The CDR3 has 18 residues. The CDR3 region is CASSFQMITSYSNQPQHF. CDR3 bases: TGTGCCAGCAGCTTCCAAATGATCACCTCCTATAGCAATCAGCCCCAGCATTTT.

This clonotype was detected many times. The chain employs TRBV7-9 and TRBJ2-5, with 11 bases aligning to TRBD2. The CDR3 is 17 residues long. V dropped 0 bases and J dropped 5; count of bases not matched to a gene: 8. The germline V gene has CDR1 SEHNR and CDR2 FQNEAQ (reference sequence). The CDR3 is CASSLAGLAALGETQYF. CDR3 coding DNA: TGTGCCAGCAGCTTAGCGGGACTAGCGGCCCTCGGGGAGACCCAGTACTTC.

J is TRBJ2-7 and V is TRBV29-1; D may be TRBD1 or TRBD2 (6 bases each). Germline CDR1 reads SQVTM; CDR2 reads ANQGSEA. V was clipped by 4 bases and J by 3 bases, with 16 bases between them. The CDR3 runs to 14 residues. CDR3 DNA sequence: TGCAGCGTTGGGGCAGGGGCGGGGCTCTACGAGCAGTACTTC. This sequence encodes CSVGAGAGLYEQYF.

This clonotype was counted many times. CDR3 protein: CSARDYNRGPETQYF. CDR3 DNA: TGCAGTGCTAGAGATTATAACAGGGGGCCGGAGACCCAGTACTTC. This chain uses TRBV20-1 with TRBJ2-5, with 9 bases aligning to TRBD1. J lost 5 bases, V lost 0 bases, and 7 bases had no gene match. The CDR3 length is 15 residues. Germline-derived CDR1 and CDR2 are DFQATT and SNEGSKA (reference sequence).

This clonotype was detected many times. The chain employs TRBV7-2 and TRBJ2-5; 9 positions match TRBD1. Germline trimming cut 2 bases from V and 5 bases from J; bases unmatched to any gene: 6. Germline loops: CDR1 SGHTA, CDR2 FQGNSA. CDR3 size: 15 residues. CDR3 sequence reads: CASSLSTGTGETQYF. As DNA, the CDR3 is TGTGCCAGCAGCTTATCGACAGGGACAGGGGAGACCCAGTACTTC.

The chain is built from TRBV24-1 and TRBJ2-3, with 12 nucleotides matching TRBD2. Germline assignment: CDR1 KGHDR and CDR2 SFDVKD. CDR3 length: 15 residues. Trimming took 4 bases from V and 7 from J; bases not matched to a gene: 5. The CDR3 loop reads CATSDRTSGTNTQYF. CDR3 DNA sequence: TGTGCCACCAGTGACCGGACTAGCGGGACGAATACGCAGTATTTT.

This clonotype was detected a few times. The rearrangement joins TRBV28 to TRBJ2-2, with D uncertain. The CDR3 has 13 amino acids. V was pared by 6 bases and J by 8 bases, with 13 bases between. Per the germline V gene, CDR1 is MDHEN and CDR2 is SYDVKM. CDR3 sequence reads: CASRTDRSGELFF. In DNA form, the CDR3 reads TGTGCCAGCAGAACGGACCGTTCGGGGGAGCTGTTTTTT. Using reference TRBV28 and TRBJ2-2 for the parts outside the CDR3, the full variable domain is DVKVTQSSRYLVKRTGEKVFLECVQDMDHENMFWYRQDPGLGLRLIYFSYDVKMKEKGDIPEGYSVSREKKERFSLILESASTNQTSMYLCASRTDRSGELFFGEGSRLTVL.

This chain uses TRBV2 with TRBJ2-1; TRBD2 aligns across 8 bases. The CDR3 has 13 amino acids. CDR1 SNHLY and CDR2 FYNNEI come from the germline V gene. V trimming: 8 bases; J trimming: 8 bases; junction bases outside the gene matches: 8. In DNA, the CDR3 is TGTGCCAGCGGGCGGGAGGCCCGCGATGAGCAGTTCTTC. This translates into CASGREARDEQFF. Variable domain in full (rest from reference TRBV2 and TRBJ2-1): EPEVTQTPSHQVTQMGQEVILRCVPISNHLYFYWYRQILGQKVEFLVSFYNNEISEKSEIFDDQFSVERPDGSNFTLKIRSTKLEDSAMYFCASGREARDEQFFGPGTRLTVL.

Many counts were recorded for this clonotype. The chain uses TRBV20-1 and TRBJ2-1; D gene uncertain. Germline V gene sequence: CDR1 DFQATT, CDR2 SNEGSKA (reference sequence). This CDR3 region has 16 residues. Trimming removed 3 bases at V and 8 bases at J, with 23 bases between. CDR3 sequence (DNA): TGCAGTGCTAGGGATAGCATTGGAATTAGCCCTCATGAGCAGTTCTTC. This encodes CSARDSIGISPHEQFF.

This clonotype has just a few counts. DNA for the CDR3: TGTGCCTGGAGATCCGGGACAGGGGAATCCTACGAGCAGTACTTC. This sequence encodes CAWRSGTGESYEQYF. V and J are TRBV30 and TRBJ2-7, with 10 bases identical to TRBD1. CDR3 size: 15 residues. The germline CDR1 and CDR2 sequences are GTSNPN and SVGIG (reference sequence). J gave up 1 base and V 3 bases, and 6 bases lay outside the gene matches.

This sequence joins TRBV29-1 and TRBJ2-2; TRBD2 is a possible D gene (5 bases). The CDR3 runs to 14 residues. Per the germline V gene, CDR1 is SQVTM and CDR2 is ANQGSEA. Trimming removed 4 bases at V and 1 base at J, with 10 bases between. The CDR3 loop is CSVGGDLNTGELFF. CDR3 DNA sequence: TGCAGCGTTGGGGGAGATCTGAACACCGGGGAGCTGTTTTTT.

The V and J genes are TRBV18 and TRBJ2-5, with D tentatively TRBD1 (5 bases). V was trimmed by 3 bases and J by 5 bases, leaving 10 bases between them. Germline lookup yields CDR1 KGHSH and CDR2 LQKENI. The CDR3 runs 13 residues. In nucleotides, the CDR3 is TGTGCCAGCTCACCGAGCAGGGTCGAGACCCAGTACTTC. Amino acids: CASSPSRVETQYF.

This clonotype was detected only once. The J gene is TRBJ2-7, the V gene TRBV3-2; TRBD2 is taken as the D call from the table, unchecked against the DNA. TRBV3-2 represents a pseudogene. The CDR3 extends over 15 amino acids. CDR3 protein: CASSQVLAGTHEQYF. CDR3 nucleotide sequence: TGTGCCAGCAGCCAAGTATTAGCGGGTACCCACGAGCAGTACTTC.

This clonotype was counted many times. The chain joins TRBV5-1 to TRBJ2-1, with 11 bases identical to TRBD2. CDR3 size: 15 residues. Losses at the gene ends were 4 bases for V and 6 bases for J; bases not matched to a gene: 6. CDR1 and CDR2 from the germline V gene are SGHRS and YFSETQ. Here the CDR3 DNA reads TGCGCCAGCAGCCATAGCGGGAGGGAGGGCAATGAGCAGTTCTTC. Protein sequence: CASSHSGREGNEQFF.

The rearrangement joins TRBV2 to TRBJ2-6; 8 bases are shared with TRBD1. The CDR3 contains 14 residues. V lost 7 bases and J lost 4; bases outside the gene matches: 3. Germline CDR1 SNHLY, CDR2 FYNNEI. CDR3 bases: TGTGCCAGCAATCAGGGGGCGGGGGCCAACGTCCTGACTTTC. It yields the protein CASNQGAGANVLTF.

This clonotype was observed many times. The chain uses TRBV18 and TRBJ2-7; D gene ambiguous. Germline assignment: CDR1 KGHSH and CDR2 LQKENI. With 2 bases removed from V and 7 bases from J, the gap between germline ends came to 15 bases. The CDR3 loop spans 14 amino acids. CDR3 region: CASSPTLTYVEQYF. The CDR3 region has the DNA TGTGCCAGCTCACCAACACTAACCTACGTTGAGCAGTACTTC.

In its sample, this clonotype was seen many times. The rearrangement uses TRBV7-9 and TRBJ1-4, with TRBD1 matching 8 bases. Germline V gene data show CDR1 as SEHNR and CDR2 as FQNEAQ (reference sequence). The CDR3 spans 15 residues. V lost 6 bases to trimming and J lost 0 bases; unmatched junction nucleotides: 3. The CDR3 coding sequence is TGTGCCAGCAGTTTACAGGGGGCAACTAATGAAAAACTGTTTTTT. Its protein product is CASSLQGATNEKLFF. The full variable domain, its missing parts supplied by reference TRBV7-9 and TRBJ1-4, is DTGVSQNPRHKITKRGQNVTFRCDPISEHNRLYWYRQTLGQGPEFLTYFQNEAQLEKSRLLSDRFSAERPKGSFSTLEIQRTEQGDSAMYLCASSLQGATNEKLFFGSGTQLSVL.

Turning to this clonotype: One end of the junction is discordant with germline, which a read error may explain. The chain uses TRBV7-6 and TRBJ1-5; no firm D call. CDR1 SGHVS and CDR2 FNYEAQ come from the germline V gene. There are 14 residues in the CDR3. CDR3 region: CASRLGPGNGPQHF. CDR3 nucleotide sequence: TGTGCCAGCAGATTAGGCCCGGGGAATGGTCCCCAGCATTTT.